What follows describes a single T cell receptor (beta chain). The CDR3 is made up of 14 amino acids. V lost 5 bases to trimming and J lost 1 base, with 10 bases between them. Germline CDR1 reads KGHDR; CDR2 reads SFDVKD. Isolated PBMCs totaled at least 6 million in each sample. The record originates from a study of blood T cells in healthy people across ages. Study background: Template switching picked up about one barcoded beta molecule for each two T cells.

Sample-barcoded 5' priming and a J-beta primer mix drove a second PCR of roughly 6 to 12 cycles. Tagging of each cDNA molecule was performed by a template-switch adaptor with 12 random nucleotides. From the 5' RACE reads, TCRdb called clonotypes with MiXCR, one entry per CDR3 protein. The table shows some 1.8 million distinct CDR3 sequences, with more than 35% occurring only once. Sequencing was performed on blood. The origin of this receptor is a human donor in good health. The rearrangement uses TRBV24-1 and TRBJ2-5, with a possible D match to TRBD2 (5 bases). CDR3 amino acids: CATSAGIVQETQYF. As DNA, the CDR3 is TGTGCCACCAGTGCGGGGATAGTCCAAGAGACCCAGTACTTC.